This T cell receptor (beta chain) originates from a study of PD-L1 blockade in urothelial cancer. Background on the study: About nine tenths of the roughly 30 patients were men who had bladder-origin urothelial cancer. The authors examined blood 3 weeks (second dose) and 6 weeks after treatment start.

Into every PCR, synthetic TCR analog templates were spiked. The repertoire was sequenced with immunoSEQ multiplex PCR; TCRdb's copy has only in-frame clones and lacks some. In the table there are 70,000 or so clones, roughly 84% of which are singletons. This CDR3 comprises 17 residues. Trimming left V 3 bases short and J 8 bases short, with 26 bases between. Germline values: CDR1 SGDLS, CDR2 YYNGEE. The chain combines TRBV9 with TRBJ1-2; D remains unclear. This TCR was recovered from a man between 65 and 80 years old with urothelial cancer. Source: PBMCs, taken around atezolizumab (anti-PD-L1) treatment. CDR3 bases: TGTGCCAGCAGCGAGCCCAGTTCTGGCCGCTTAACTATGGGCTACACCTTC. This sequence encodes CASSEPSSGRLTMGYTF.